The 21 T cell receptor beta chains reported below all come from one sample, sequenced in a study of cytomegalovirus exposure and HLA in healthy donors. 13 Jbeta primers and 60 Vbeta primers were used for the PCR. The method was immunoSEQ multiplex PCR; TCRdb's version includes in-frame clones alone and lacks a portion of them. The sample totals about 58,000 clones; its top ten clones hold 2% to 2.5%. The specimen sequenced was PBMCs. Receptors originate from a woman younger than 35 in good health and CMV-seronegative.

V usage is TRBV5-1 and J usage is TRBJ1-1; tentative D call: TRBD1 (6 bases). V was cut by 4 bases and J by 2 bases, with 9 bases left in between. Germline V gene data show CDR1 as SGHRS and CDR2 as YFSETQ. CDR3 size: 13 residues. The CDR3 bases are TGCGCCAGCAGCGTAGGGGGTAACACTGAAGCTTTCTTT. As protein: CASSVGGNTEAFF.

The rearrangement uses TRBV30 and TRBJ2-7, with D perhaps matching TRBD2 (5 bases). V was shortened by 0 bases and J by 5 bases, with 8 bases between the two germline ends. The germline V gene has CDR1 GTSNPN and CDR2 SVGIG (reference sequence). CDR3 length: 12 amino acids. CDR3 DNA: TGTGCCTGGAGTGTACTAGGAAACGAGCAGTACTTC. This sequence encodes CAWSVLGNEQYF.

In nucleotides, the CDR3 is TGTGCCAGCAGTTTATACGGGCAGGGGGATACGCAGTATTTT. Translating gives CASSLYGQGDTQYF. V is TRBV27 and J is TRBJ2-3; a weak D match, TRBD1 (6 bases). The CDR3 covers 14 residues. V lost 1 base to trimming and J lost 6 bases, with 11 bases between them. Germline V gene sequence: CDR1 MNHEY, CDR2 SMNVEV (reference sequence).

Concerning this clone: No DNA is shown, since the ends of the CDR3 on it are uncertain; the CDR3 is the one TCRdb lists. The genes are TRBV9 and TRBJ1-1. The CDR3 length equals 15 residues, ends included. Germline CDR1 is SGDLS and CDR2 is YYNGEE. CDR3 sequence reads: CASSVVGLGNTEDFF.

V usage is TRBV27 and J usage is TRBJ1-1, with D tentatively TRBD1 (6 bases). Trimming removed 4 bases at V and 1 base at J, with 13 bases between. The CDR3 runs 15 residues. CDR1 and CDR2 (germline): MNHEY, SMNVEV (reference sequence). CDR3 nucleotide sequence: TGTGCCAGCAGTTGGGGGGGCGGGGGGAACACTGAAGCTTTCTTT. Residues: CASSWGGGGNTEAFF.

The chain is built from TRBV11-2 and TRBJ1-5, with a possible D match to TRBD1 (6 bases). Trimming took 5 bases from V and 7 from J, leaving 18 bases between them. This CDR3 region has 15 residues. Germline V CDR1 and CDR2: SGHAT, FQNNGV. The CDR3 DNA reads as TGTGCCAGCAGCCCAAGGGGGGGGGCTGGACAGCCCCAGCATTTT. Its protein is CASSPRGGAGQPQHF.

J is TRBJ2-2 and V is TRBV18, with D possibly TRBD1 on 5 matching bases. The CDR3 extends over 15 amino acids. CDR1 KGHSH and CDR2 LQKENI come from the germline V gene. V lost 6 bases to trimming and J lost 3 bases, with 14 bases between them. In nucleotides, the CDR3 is TGTGCCAGCTCGCTCGACAGAAGGGACACCGGGGAGCTGTTTTTT. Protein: CASSLDRRDTGELFF.

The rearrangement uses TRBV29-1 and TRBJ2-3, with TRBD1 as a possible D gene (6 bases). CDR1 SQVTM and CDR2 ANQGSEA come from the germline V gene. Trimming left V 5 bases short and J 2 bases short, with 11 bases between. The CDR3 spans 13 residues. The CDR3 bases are TGCAGCGTTTTACAGGGTCCCACAGATACGCAGTATTTT. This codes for CSVLQGPTDTQYF.

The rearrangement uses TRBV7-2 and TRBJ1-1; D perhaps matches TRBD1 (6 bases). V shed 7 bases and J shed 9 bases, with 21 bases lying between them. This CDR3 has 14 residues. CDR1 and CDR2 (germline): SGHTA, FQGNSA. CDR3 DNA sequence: TGTGCCAGCACCCTTGGGGGAGGGGGGAGGCAAGCTTTCTTT. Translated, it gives CASTLGGGGRQAFF.

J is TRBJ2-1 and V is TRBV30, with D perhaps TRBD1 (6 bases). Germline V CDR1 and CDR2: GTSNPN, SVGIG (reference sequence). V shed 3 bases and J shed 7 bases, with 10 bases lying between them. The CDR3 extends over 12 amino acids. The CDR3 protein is CAWSAQGNEQFF. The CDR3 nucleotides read TGTGCCTGGAGCGCACAGGGAAATGAGCAGTTCTTC.

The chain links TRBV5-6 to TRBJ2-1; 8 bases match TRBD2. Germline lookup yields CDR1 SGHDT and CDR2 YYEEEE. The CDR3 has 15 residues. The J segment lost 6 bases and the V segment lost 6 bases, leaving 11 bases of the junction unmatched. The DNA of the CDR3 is TGTGCCAGCACCCCCGGGGGGGCTCTTCGCAATGAGCAGTTCTTC. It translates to CASTPGGALRNEQFF.

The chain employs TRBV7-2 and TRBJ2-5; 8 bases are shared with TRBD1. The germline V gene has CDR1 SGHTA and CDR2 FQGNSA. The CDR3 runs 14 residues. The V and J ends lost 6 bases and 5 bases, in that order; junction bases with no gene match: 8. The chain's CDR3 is CASRFQGARETQYF. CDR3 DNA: TGTGCCAGCAGGTTTCAGGGGGCGCGGGAGACCCAGTACTTC. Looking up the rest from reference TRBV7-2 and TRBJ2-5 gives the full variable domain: GAGVSQSPSNKVTEKGKDVELRCDPISGHTALYWYRQSLGQGLEFLIYFQGNSAPDKSGLPSDRFSAERTGGSVSTLTIQRTQQEDSAVYLCASRFQGARETQYFGPGTRLLVL.

The CDR3 reads CASSLAGGESDTQYF. As DNA, the CDR3 is TGTGCCAGCAGCTTAGCAGGGGGCGAGTCAGATACGCAGTATTTT. The chain combines TRBV11-2 with TRBJ2-3, with TRBD1 matching over 8 bases. Germline V gives CDR1 SGHAT, CDR2 FQNNGV. J gave up 4 bases and V 1 base, and 4 bases lay outside the gene matches. CDR3 length: 15 amino acids.

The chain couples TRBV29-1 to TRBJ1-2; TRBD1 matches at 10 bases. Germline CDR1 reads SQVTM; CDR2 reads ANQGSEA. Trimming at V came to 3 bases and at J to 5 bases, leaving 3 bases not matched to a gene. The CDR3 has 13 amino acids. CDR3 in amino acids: CSVETGGVYGYTF. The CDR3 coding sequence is TGCAGCGTTGAGACAGGGGGCGTTTATGGCTACACCTTC.

CDR3 in amino acids: CASRSEMNTEAFF. The CDR3 bases are TGCGCCAGCAGAAGCGAAATGAACACTGAAGCTTTCTTT. The chain recombines TRBV5-1 with TRBJ1-1; D uncertain. The CDR3 is made up of 13 amino acids. V lost 5 bases and J lost 0, with 8 bases in between. The germline gives CDR1 SGHRS, CDR2 YFSETQ.

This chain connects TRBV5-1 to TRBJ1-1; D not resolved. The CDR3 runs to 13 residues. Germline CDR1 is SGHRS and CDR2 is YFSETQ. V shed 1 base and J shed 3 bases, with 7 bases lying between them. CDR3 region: CASSLFPDTEAFF. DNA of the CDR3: TGCGCCAGCAGCTTGTTTCCGGACACTGAAGCTTTCTTT.

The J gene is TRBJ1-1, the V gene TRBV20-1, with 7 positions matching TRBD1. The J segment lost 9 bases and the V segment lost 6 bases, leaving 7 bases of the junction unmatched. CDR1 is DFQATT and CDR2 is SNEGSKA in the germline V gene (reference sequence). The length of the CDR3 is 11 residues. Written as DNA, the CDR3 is TGCAGTGCCTCGGGACAGAGCCAAGCTTTCTTT. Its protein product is CSASGQSQAFF.

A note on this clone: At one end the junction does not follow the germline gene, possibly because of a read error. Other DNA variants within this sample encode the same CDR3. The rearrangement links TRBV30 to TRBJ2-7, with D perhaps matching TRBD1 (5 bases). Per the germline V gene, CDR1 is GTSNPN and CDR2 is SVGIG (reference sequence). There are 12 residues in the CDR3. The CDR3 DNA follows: TGTGCCGGGTCGGATCAGGGCTACGAGCAGTATTTC. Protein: CAGSDQGYEQYF.

This CDR3 reads CASSRPPGQGFYGYTF. CDR3 in DNA: TGTGCCAGCAGCCGCCCACCGGGACAGGGGTTCTATGGCTACACCTTC. The chain carries TRBV5-4 and TRBJ1-2; TRBD1 agrees at 10 bases. The CDR3 is 16 residues long. V lost 4 bases, J lost 4 bases, and 10 bases stayed unmatched. Per germline, CDR1 SGHNT and CDR2 YYREEE (reference sequence).

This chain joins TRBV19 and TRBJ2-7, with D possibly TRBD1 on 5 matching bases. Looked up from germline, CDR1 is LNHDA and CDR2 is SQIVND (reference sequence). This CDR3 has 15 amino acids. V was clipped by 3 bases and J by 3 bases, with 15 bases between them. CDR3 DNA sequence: TGTGCCAGTAGTATTTTAAGGGGTTCTGGCTACGAGCAGTACTTC. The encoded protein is CASSILRGSGYEQYF.

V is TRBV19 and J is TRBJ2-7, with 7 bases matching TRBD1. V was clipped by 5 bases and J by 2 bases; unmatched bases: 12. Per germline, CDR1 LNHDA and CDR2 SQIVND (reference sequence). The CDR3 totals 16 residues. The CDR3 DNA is TGTGCCAGTAGTTTGGTTTGGACAGGAGGTACCTACGAGCAGTACTTC. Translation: CASSLVWTGGTYEQYF.